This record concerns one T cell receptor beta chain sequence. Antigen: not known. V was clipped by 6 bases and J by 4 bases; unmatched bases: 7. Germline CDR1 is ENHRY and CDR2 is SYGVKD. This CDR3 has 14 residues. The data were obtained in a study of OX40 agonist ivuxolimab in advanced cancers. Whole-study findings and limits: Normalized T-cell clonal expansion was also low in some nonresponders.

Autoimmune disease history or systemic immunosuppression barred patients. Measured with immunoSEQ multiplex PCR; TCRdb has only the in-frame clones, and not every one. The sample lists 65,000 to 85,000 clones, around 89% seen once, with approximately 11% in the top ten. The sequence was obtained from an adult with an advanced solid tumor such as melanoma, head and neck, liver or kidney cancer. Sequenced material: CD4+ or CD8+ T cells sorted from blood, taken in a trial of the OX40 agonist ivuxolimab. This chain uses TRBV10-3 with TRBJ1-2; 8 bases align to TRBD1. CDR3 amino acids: CAIRPDGTGYGYTF. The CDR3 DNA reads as TGTGCCATCAGACCCGACGGGACAGGCTATGGCTACACCTTC.